Below are 19 T cell receptor beta chains sequenced from a single sample in a study of cytomegalovirus exposure and HLA in healthy donors. 13 Jbeta primers and 60 Vbeta primers were used for the PCR. Clones were read by immunoSEQ multiplex PCR, and TCRdb kept only the in-frame ones, dropping some. The sample has roughly 110,000 clones; around three quarters are singletons. Specimen: PBMCs. The receptors stem from a woman aged 45-65 years in good health and CMV-seropositive.

This rearrangement joins TRBV28 to TRBJ1-1; D is ambiguous. There are 12 residues in the CDR3. V gave up 3 bases and J gave up 5 bases, with 7 bases separating them. Germline V lookup: CDR1 MDHEN, CDR2 SYDVKM. The DNA of the CDR3 is TGTGCCAGCAGTTTCGGCGGAACTGAAGCTTTCTTT. Protein product: CASSFGGTEAFF.

The chain links TRBV29-1 to TRBJ2-1; TRBD1 matches at 7 bases. V was clipped by 7 bases and J by 0 bases; unmatched bases: 3. CDR3 length equals 13 residues. CDR1 SQVTM and CDR2 ANQGSEA come from the germline V gene. CDR3 in DNA: TGCAGCGGGGGACAGCGCTCCTACAATGAGCAGTTCTTC. It is translated as CSGGQRSYNEQFF.

The chain has TRBV6-6 and TRBJ2-1; the D is unclear. The CDR3 totals 12 residues. Germline V CDR1 and CDR2: MNHNY, SVGAGI (reference sequence). The V end was cut by 5 bases, the J end by 7 bases, with 9 bases between. CDR3 region: CASSPVLNEQFF. The CDR3 DNA reads as TGTGCCAGCAGTCCGGTCCTAAATGAGCAGTTCTTC.

This chain uses TRBV2 with TRBJ2-3; D gene unclear. The CDR3 sequence is 14 residues long. Germline CDR1 is SNHLY and CDR2 is FYNNEI. V lost 6 bases and J lost 2, with 12 bases in between. The CDR3 protein is CASSPRRSTDTQYF. The CDR3 DNA is TGTGCCAGCAGCCCTAGGCGGTCCACAGATACGCAGTATTTT.

This clone is a singleton in its sample. An end of the junction differs from the germline gene, which may be a read error. Additional DNA sequences in this sample encode the identical CDR3. The chain couples TRBV18 to TRBJ2-2, with a weak D call TRBD2 (6 bases). Germline V CDR1 and CDR2: KGHSH, LQKENI. The CDR3 length is 15 residues. DNA for the CDR3: TGTGCCAGCTCACCACCGTTGGCGGGGCCCGGGGAGCTGTTTTTC. Its protein is CASSPPLAGPGELFF.

The chain couples TRBV19 to TRBJ1-2; 11 nucleotides agree with TRBD1. The length of the CDR3 is 15 residues. J gave up 4 bases and V 6 bases, and 7 bases lay outside the gene matches. Germline CDR1 is LNHDA and CDR2 is SQIVND (reference sequence). CDR3 residues: CASSPGTGGAYGYTF. In DNA, the CDR3 is TGTGCCAGTAGCCCCGGGACAGGGGGTGCCTATGGCTACACCTTC.

The V gene is TRBV18, the J gene TRBJ2-5; 9 bases agree with TRBD2. V shed 0 bases and J 5 bases; nucleotides not matched to a gene: 10. The CDR3 spans 17 residues. Germline V gives CDR1 KGHSH, CDR2 LQKENI. The chain's CDR3 is CASSPPLSLAGTETQYF. The DNA of the CDR3 is TGTGCCAGCTCACCACCGCTAAGTCTAGCGGGGACTGAGACCCAGTACTTC.

This chain connects TRBV6-6 to TRBJ1-2; 7 nucleotides line up with TRBD1. CDR3 length equals 13 residues. Trimming removed 6 bases from V and 7 bases from J; junction bases left unmatched: 8. CDR1 is MNHNY, CDR2 SVGAGI, per germline (reference sequence). The CDR3 DNA is TGTGCCAGCAGACACTCGGGACAGCCTGGCTACACCTTC. As protein: CASRHSGQPGYTF.

The V gene is TRBV7-8, the J gene TRBJ1-5, with a weak D call TRBD1 (5 bases). Trimming left V 5 bases short and J 9 bases short, with 14 bases between. The germline V gene has CDR1 SGHVS and CDR2 FQNEAQ. The CDR3 covers 13 residues. Here the CDR3 DNA reads TGTGCCAGCAGCCTCTCAGGGTTTCGGCCCCAGCATTTT. Protein: CASSLSGFRPQHF.

V gene TRBV6-5 combines with J gene TRBJ1-2, with TRBD1 as a possible D gene (6 bases). The CDR3 contains 15 residues. With 4 bases removed from V and 7 bases from J, the gap between germline ends came to 19 bases. Germline CDR1 is MNHEY and CDR2 is SVGAGI. CDR3 residues: CASSSPNSGHGGYTF. DNA of the CDR3: TGTGCCAGCAGTTCCCCCAATTCGGGACACGGTGGCTACACCTTC.

The V and J genes are TRBV19 and TRBJ2-7, with D possibly matching TRBD1 (6 bases). Germline values: CDR1 LNHDA, CDR2 SQIVND (reference sequence). The V end was cut by 8 bases, the J end by 3 bases, with 11 bases between. This CDR3 region has 12 residues. Here the CDR3 reads CASPCRGYEQYF. As DNA, the CDR3 is TGTGCCAGTCCGTGCAGGGGCTACGAGCAGTACTTC.

The chain uses TRBV27 and TRBJ2-2, with 8 positions matching TRBD1. Germline CDR1 is MNHEY and CDR2 is SMNVEV (reference sequence). This CDR3 has 16 amino acids. The trim removed 3 bases at V and 4 bases at J, leaving 7 bases unmatched. This CDR3 is CASSLSQGAATGELFF. The CDR3 DNA reads TGTGCCAGCAGTTTGAGCCAGGGGGCAGCCACCGGGGAGCTGTTTTTT.

The sample holds a few counts of this clone. A junction end diverges from the germline sequence, so it may reflect a read error. J is TRBJ1-5 and V is TRBV5-1; weak D call: TRBD1 (6 bases). CDR1 and CDR2 from the germline V gene are SGHRS and YFSETQ. The CDR3 is 14 residues long. The chain's CDR3 is CASSATGRNQPQHF. CDR3 coding DNA: TGCGCCAGCAGCGCAACAGGGCGCAACCAGCCCCAGCATTTT.

The J gene is TRBJ1-2, the V gene TRBV28; TRBD1 matches at 8 bases. Germline loops: CDR1 MDHEN, CDR2 SYDVKM. The V gene end was trimmed by 4 bases and the J gene end by 2 bases; junction bases not matched to a gene: 6. The CDR3 totals 15 residues. CDR3 DNA sequence: TGTGCCAGCAGTTCAGGACAGGGAAGGAACTATGGCTACACCTTC. The encoded protein is CASSSGQGRNYGYTF.

The genes are TRBV5-1 and TRBJ2-1, with 7 nucleotides matching TRBD2. The germline CDR1 and CDR2 sequences are SGHRS and YFSETQ. Trimming took 1 base from V and 1 from J; bases not matched to a gene: 5. This CDR3 spans 16 amino acids. CDR3 region: CASSLQAGPSYNEQFF. The DNA of the CDR3 is TGCGCCAGCAGCTTGCAAGCGGGGCCATCCTACAATGAGCAGTTCTTC.

V gene TRBV27 combines with J gene TRBJ2-1; TRBD1 matches at 7 bases. This CDR3 comprises 15 residues. Germline CDR1 is MNHEY and CDR2 is SMNVEV (reference sequence). J was trimmed by 2 bases and V by 9 bases; bases with no gene match: 10. This chain's CDR3 is CASSPPGTAYNEQFF. The CDR3 bases are TGTGCCAGTAGCCCCCCCGGGACAGCCTACAATGAGCAGTTCTTC.

The V and J genes are TRBV9 and TRBJ2-7; TRBD2 agrees at 13 bases. Germline V CDR1 and CDR2: SGDLS, YYNGEE. CDR3 length: 16 amino acids. Trimming took 0 bases from V and 3 from J; bases not matched to a gene: 3. The CDR3 DNA is TGTGCCAGCAGCGTAGGCGGACTAGCGGGGGTCTACGAGCAGTACTTC. Translated: CASSVGGLAGVYEQYF.

J is TRBJ2-2 and V is TRBV28, with 11 nucleotides matching TRBD1. V shed 2 bases and J 4 bases; nucleotides not matched to a gene: 3. Germline V gene lookup returns CDR1 MDHEN and CDR2 SYDVKM. This CDR3 contains 16 residues. As DNA, the CDR3 is TGTGCCAGCAGTTTAACCGGGACAGGGGGCACCGGGGAGCTGTTTTTT. It specifies CASSLTGTGGTGELFF. Full variable domain (missing parts from reference TRBV28 and TRBJ2-2): DVKVTQSSRYLVKRTGEKVFLECVQDMDHENMFWYRQDPGLGLRLIYFSYDVKMKEKGDIPEGYSVSREKKERFSLILESASTNQTSMYLCASSLTGTGGTGELFFGEGSRLTVL.

The rearrangement joins TRBV5-4 to TRBJ1-1, with TRBD1 identical over 10 bases. Germline lookup yields CDR1 SGHNT and CDR2 YYREEE (reference sequence). The CDR3 is made up of 15 amino acids. With 4 bases clipped from V and 5 bases from J, the junction kept 8 bases outside the gene matches. The CDR3 region is CASSPGQGWYTEAFF. For the CDR3, the DNA is TGTGCCAGCAGCCCGGGACAGGGGTGGTATACTGAAGCTTTCTTT.